The 22 T cell receptor beta chains in this list originate from one sample, sequenced in a study of Tregs in tolerant kidney transplant recipients. Some clones are missing from TCRdb's copy, which holds only in-frame ones; the method was immunoSEQ multiplex PCR. In the table there are 85,000 to 90,000 clones, more than 90% of which are singletons. Sequenced: CD8+ T cells from blood. The receptors come from a human donor in good health.

The chain is built from TRBV9 and TRBJ1-2; possibly TRBD1 for D (6 bases). Germline V gives CDR1 SGDLS, CDR2 YYNGEE. This CDR3 spans 17 amino acids. V lost 0 bases and J lost 7, with 22 bases in between. CDR3 sequence: CASSVEVVPSGGFGYTF. The CDR3 nucleotides read TGTGCCAGCAGCGTAGAGGTCGTCCCGAGTGGGGGCTTTGGCTACACCTTC.

This clone showed up just once. V gene TRBV2 combines with J gene TRBJ2-5; the match to TRBD1 covers 8 bases. V shed 2 bases, J shed 4 bases, and the junction held 9 bases outside the gene matches. The length of the CDR3 is 16 residues. Germline values: CDR1 SNHLY, CDR2 FYNNEI. CDR3 sequence: CASSEIGQGAGETQYF. The CDR3 nucleotides read TGTGCCAGCAGTGAAATAGGGCAGGGGGCGGGAGAGACCCAGTACTTC.

This clone is classed as medium-sized. The chain combines TRBV6-4 with TRBJ2-3; D call uncertain. V lost 3 bases and J lost 0, with 10 bases in between. In germline, CDR1 is MRHNA, CDR2 SNTAGT. The CDR3 has 15 amino acids. Here the CDR3 reads CASSEAPGSTDTQYF. The CDR3 DNA follows: TGTGCCAGCAGTGAAGCCCCTGGGAGCACAGATACGCAGTATTTT.

V gene TRBV9 combines with J gene TRBJ2-1, with D tentatively TRBD1 or TRBD2 (5 bases each). The ends were cut back, 3 bases at V and 2 bases at J, with 15 bases in the middle. Germline-derived CDR1 and CDR2 are SGDLS and YYNGEE. CDR3 size: 16 residues. The CDR3 spells CASSDPPGTAYNEQFF. The CDR3 DNA follows: TGTGCCAGCAGCGATCCCCCCGGGACCGCCTACAATGAGCAGTTCTTC.

The chain recombines TRBV2 with TRBJ2-3; 11 nucleotides agree with TRBD1. From germline, CDR1 is SNHLY and CDR2 FYNNEI. The CDR3 extends over 15 amino acids. V lost 6 bases, J lost 5 bases, and 7 bases stayed unmatched. The CDR3 DNA sequence: TGTGCCAGCAGCCCAGGACAGGGGGCGCAAGATACGCAGTATTTT. Translated: CASSPGQGAQDTQYF.

This chain links TRBV5-4 with TRBJ1-1; D unresolved. From germline, CDR1 is SGHNT and CDR2 YYREEE (reference sequence). CDR3 length: 14 residues. The V end lost 2 bases, the J end lost 3 bases, and 11 bases lay between the germline ends. The CDR3 sequence is CASSLSYGDTEAFF. The CDR3 DNA is TGTGCCAGCAGCTTAAGTTACGGGGACACTGAAGCTTTCTTT.

This chain links TRBV15 with TRBJ1-1; D gene uncertain. V dropped 0 bases and J dropped 6 bases, with 11 bases sitting between them. Germline V gene data show CDR1 as LNHNV and CDR2 as YYDKDF (reference sequence). This CDR3 contains 14 residues. CDR3 in amino acids: CATSRDEGRPEAFF. DNA for the CDR3: TGTGCCACCAGCAGAGATGAGGGTAGGCCTGAAGCTTTCTTT.

The chain couples TRBV19 to TRBJ1-5, with D unresolved. The V gene lost 4 bases and the J gene lost 1 base, with 8 bases spanning the gap. The CDR3 spans 14 residues. Germline values: CDR1 LNHDA, CDR2 SQIVND (reference sequence). CDR3 bases: TGTGCCAGTAGTAACCGCGTAAGCAATCAGCCCCAGCATTTT. This encodes CASSNRVSNQPQHF.

The V and J genes are TRBV7-8 and TRBJ2-1; 13 bases are a match to TRBD2. Germline CDR1 and CDR2: SGHVS and FQNEAQ. This CDR3 contains 17 residues. V was pared by 5 bases and J by 9 bases, with 13 bases of the junction left unmatched. Here the CDR3 reads CASSQGLAGDFGGEQFF. In nucleotides, the CDR3 is TGTGCCAGCAGCCAAGGACTAGCGGGGGACTTCGGCGGTGAGCAGTTCTTC.

The V gene is TRBV2, the J gene TRBJ1-2; no clear D gene. Germline assignment: CDR1 SNHLY and CDR2 FYNNEI. V shed 4 bases and J shed 8 bases, with 17 bases lying between them. This CDR3 is built from 14 residues. The DNA for the CDR3 is TGTGCCAGCAGTGGGCTACGGGAGGCCTCCGGCTACACCTTC. Encoded protein: CASSGLREASGYTF.

This sequence joins TRBV2 and TRBJ1-2, with D possibly matching TRBD1 (6 bases). Germline V gene data show CDR1 as SNHLY and CDR2 as FYNNEI. The CDR3 has 10 amino acids. Trimming left V 6 bases short and J 8 bases short, with 7 bases between. The CDR3 region has the DNA TGTGCCAGCAGGGGACAAGGCTACACCTTC. Translating it yields CASRGQGYTF.

This chain joins TRBV25-1 and TRBJ2-1, with D possibly matching TRBD2 (5 bases). The CDR3 runs 14 residues. V lost 1 base to trimming and J lost 5 bases, with 9 bases between them. Germline V CDR1 and CDR2: MGHDK, SYGVNS. CDR3 nucleotides: TGTGCCAGCAGTGAATTGGAGGTGGACAATGAGCAGTTCTTC. Translating gives CASSELEVDNEQFF. Full variable domain (remainder filled in from reference TRBV25-1 and TRBJ2-1): EADIYQTPRYLVIGTGKKITLECSQTMGHDKMYWYQQDPGMELHLIHYSYGVNSTEKGDLSSESTVSRIRTEHFPLTLESARPSHTSQYLCASSELEVDNEQFFGPGTRLTVL.

The chain couples TRBV27 to TRBJ2-2; 7 bases match TRBD1. The CDR3 runs to 16 residues. The V segment lost 6 bases and the J segment 5 bases; nucleotides outside the gene matches: 12. Germline V lookup: CDR1 MNHEY, CDR2 SMNVEV (reference sequence). The CDR3 DNA reads TGTGCCAGCAGCCACAATAACAGGGGTGGAACCGGGGAGCTGTTTTTT. It encodes CASSHNNRGGTGELFF.

The rearrangement joins TRBV5-4 to TRBJ2-3, with 7 nucleotides matching TRBD2. Trimming cost V 3 bases and J 3 bases; bases outside gene matches: 10. This CDR3 comprises 16 residues. Germline V gives CDR1 SGHNT, CDR2 YYREEE (reference sequence). The CDR3 nucleotides are TGTGCCAGCAGCTACCCTAGTTGGGGAGGGACAGATACGCAGTATTTT. This encodes CASSYPSWGGTDTQYF. The full variable domain, its missing parts supplied by reference TRBV5-4 and TRBJ2-3, is ETGVTQSPTHLIKTRGQQVTLRCSSQSGHNTVSWYQQALGQGPQFIFQYYREEENGRGNFPPRFSGLQFPNYSSELNVNALELDDSALYLCASSYPSWGGTDTQYFGPGTRLTVL.

The genes are TRBV6-1 and TRBJ1-5; D might be TRBD1 (5 bases). This CDR3 is built from 14 residues. Germline CDR1 MNHNS, CDR2 SASEGT. Trimming took 6 bases from V and 7 from J, leaving 16 bases between them. In DNA, the CDR3 is TGTGCCAGCAGGGTTGGACACGACTCCCAGCCCCAGCATTTT. Residues: CASRVGHDSQPQHF.

This clone was counted once. The V call is TRBV7-9, the J call TRBJ1-2; maybe TRBD1 (5 bases). The V gene lost 1 base and the J gene lost 6 bases, with 12 bases spanning the gap. CDR3 length equals 14 residues. Germline V gene lookup returns CDR1 SEHNR and CDR2 FQNEAQ (reference sequence). DNA of the CDR3: TGTGCCAGCAGCTTAGGGGTAGGGGTGGATGGCTACACCTTC. This encodes CASSLGVGVDGYTF.

V is TRBV6-6 and J is TRBJ2-1; D is possibly TRBD2 (6 bases). The CDR3 loop spans 13 amino acids. V dropped 5 bases and J dropped 9 bases, with 14 bases sitting between them. The V gene's germline CDR1 is MNHNY and CDR2 SVGAGI (reference sequence). CDR3 sequence (DNA): TGTGCCAGCAGTCTCGCCCTAGCGACTGAGCAGTTCTTC. This gives the protein CASSLALATEQFF.

Only one count was recorded for this clone. The chain uses TRBV29-1 and TRBJ2-1; 10 bases agree with TRBD2. Unmatched junction bases numbered 7, after V lost 5 bases and J lost 0 bases. Germline V gene data show CDR1 as SQVTM and CDR2 as ANQGSEA. The CDR3 length is 16 residues. DNA of the CDR3: TGCAGCGTTCAAGGACTAGCGGAAACCTCCTACAATGAGCAGTTCTTC. Residues: CSVQGLAETSYNEQFF.

On this clone itself: One end of the junction does not line up with germline, which may come from a read error. V gene TRBV4-1 combines with J gene TRBJ1-2; no clear D gene. Germline CDR1 and CDR2: MGHRA and YSYEKL. The CDR3 is made up of 15 amino acids. The CDR3 here is CASSQDFGGLYGHTF. CDR3 nucleotide sequence: TGCGCCAGCAGCCAAGATTTTGGCGGCCTCTATGGCCACACCTTC.

The chain recombines TRBV27 with TRBJ1-5; a possible D gene is TRBD1 (5 bases). Trimming removed 0 bases from V and 4 bases from J, with 13 bases in between. The germline CDR1 and CDR2 sequences are MNHEY and SMNVEV (reference sequence). The CDR3 is made up of 16 amino acids. In nucleotides, the CDR3 is TGTGCCAGCAGTTTATCGGCCAGGGCCAGGAATCAGCCCCAGCATTTT. It is translated as CASSLSARARNQPQHF.

V gene TRBV14 combines with J gene TRBJ2-7; unclear D gene. Trimming took off 2 bases at V and 1 base at J, with 3 bases between the two ends. The CDR3 extends over 12 amino acids. CDR1 is SGHDN and CDR2 is FVKESK in the germline V gene. The CDR3 nucleotides read TGTGCCAGCAGCCAATCTTCCTACGAGCAGTACTTC. Residues: CASSQSSYEQYF.

The rearrangement links TRBV4-1 to TRBJ2-6; TRBD2 agrees at 8 bases. The V gene end was trimmed by 6 bases and the J gene end by 0 bases; junction bases not matched to a gene: 7. Germline V gene data show CDR1 as MGHRA and CDR2 as YSYEKL. The CDR3 runs 17 residues. CDR3 nucleotide sequence: TGCGCCAGCAGGCCCGGGGGGGAACCCTCTGGGGCCAACGTCCTGACTTTC. This translates into CASRPGGEPSGANVLTF.